The clone carrying this T cell receptor beta chain appeared a single time. The antigen remains unidentified. The source of the sample is a study of shared clonotypes between healthy human individuals. General study findings and limits: A handful of donors held about 5% of naive CD4 clonotypes in common.

CD8 cells regarded as naive lacked CD45RO, were positively chosen for CCR7, and omitted terminally differentiated effector memory CD45RA+ cells. The ends lost 5 bases at V and 3 bases at J; junction bases unmatched: 18. CDR3 length: 18 residues. From germline, CDR1 is SGHTA and CDR2 FQGTGA. The assay ran at deep level. Per sorted-subset replicate PCR, input was approximately 180 ng DNA, representing roughly 29,000 T cell genomes. Method: immunoSEQ multiplex PCR; TCRdb's copy keeps in-frame clones and lacks some. Here the sample spans around 2,000,000 clones, about 93% being singletons. The specimen was naive CD8+ T cells from PBMCs. The receptor was isolated from a young man in good health. Some clones in this sample may be carry-over from other donors' samples. This chain uses TRBV7-3 with TRBJ1-2; 7 bases are shared with TRBD1. The CDR3 loop is CASSPLSEGQPLHYGYTF. DNA for the CDR3: TGTGCCAGCAGCCCTCTATCGGAGGGACAGCCTCTTCACTATGGCTACACCTTC.